One and the same sample provided the 19 T cell receptor beta chains below, sequenced in a study of tissue T cells after allogeneic stem cell transplantation. Some clones are missing from TCRdb's copy, which holds only in-frame ones; the method was immunoSEQ multiplex PCR. The sample shows some 22,000 clones, over 55% of them seen only once. Source material: spleen. The origin of the receptors is a female BALB/c mouse in good health. These mice share the MHC haplotype H2-d.

As regards this clone: These gene names are mouse names. Coverage ceases 1 residue before the CDR3 finishes, and the germline J gene fills in the end. V and J are TRBV13-1 and TRBJ2-5; TRBD2 is a possible D gene (7 bases). The CDR3 is 14 amino acids. Germline values: CDR1 NSHNY, CDR2 SYGAGN. Trimming took 0 bases from V and 5 from J, leaving 10 bases between them. The CDR3 sequence: CASSDAGGRDTQYF. CDR3 DNA, as far as it was read: TGTGCCAGCAGTGATGCGGGGGGCCGAGACACCCAGTAC.

Concerning this clone: The listed genes are named as in mouse. The CDR3 goes on 1 residue after the read ends, and that part is filled in from the germline J gene. This rearrangement joins TRBV20 to TRBJ1-1; tentatively, D is TRBD1 (6 bases). The CDR3 extends over 11 amino acids. Trimming removed 3 bases from V and 4 bases from J, with 6 bases in between. Germline V lookup: CDR1 GFQATS, CDR2 STVNSAI. Partial CDR3 DNA: TGTGGTGCTAGACAGGGCACAGAAGTCTTC. Amino acid sequence: CGARQGTEVF. The complete CDR3 reads CGARQGTEVFF.

As regards this clone: Mouse gene names apply. CDR3 bases read: TGTGCCAGCGGTGATCGGGGACAGGTGGGGAACAACCAGGCTCCGCTT. Translation gives CASGDRGQVGNNQAPL. The full CDR3 sequence reads CASGDRGQVGNNQAPLF. The chain combines TRBV13-2 with TRBJ1-5, with 8 positions matching TRBD1. The CDR3 goes on 1 residue after the read ends, and that part is filled in from the germline J gene. This CDR3 comprises 17 residues. The germline gives CDR1 NNHNN, CDR2 SYGAGS (reference sequence). The V and J ends lost 1 base and 1 base, in that order; junction bases with no gene match: 7.

A remark on this clone: Gene and germline names: mouse. The read stops 1 residue short of the end of the CDR3; the missing end is completed from the germline J gene. The rearrangement links TRBV13-3 to TRBJ2-3; D is perhaps TRBD1 (6 bases). Germline V gene data show CDR1 as NNHDY and CDR2 as SYVADS. The CDR3 covers 13 residues. V lost 3 bases, J lost 1 base, and 6 bases lay in between. The sequenced part of the CDR3 DNA is TGTGCCAGCAGTGGACAGGGTGCAGAAACGCTGTAT. It is translated as CASSGQGAETLY. Given in full, the CDR3 is CASSGQGAETLYF.

Worth noting for this clone: Genes and germline come from the mouse. The sequenced fragment ends 1 residue before the CDR3 boundary, so the rest is inferred from the germline J gene. Other DNA variants within this sample encode the same CDR3. The V call is TRBV19, the J call TRBJ1-3; D is uncertain. The CDR3 totals 13 residues. Trimming pared 1 base from V and 0 bases from J, leaving 2 bases between. Germline CDR1 and CDR2: FNHDT and SITEND (reference sequence). The CDR3 loop reads CASSINSGNTLYF. CDR3 DNA (partial): TGTGCCAGCAGTATAAATTCTGGAAATACGCTCTAT.

Concerning this clone itself: The genes are named according to mouse. The CDR3 DNA, read in part, is TGTGCCTGGAGTCTCGGGACAGCTAACAACCAGGCTCCGCTT. This translates into CAWSLGTANNQAPL. The whole CDR3 protein reads CAWSLGTANNQAPLF. The chain is built from TRBV31 and TRBJ1-5; 7 nucleotides match TRBD1. The read finishes 1 residue shy of the CDR3 end, and the germline J gene is used to complete it. From germline, CDR1 is GKSSPN and CDR2 SITVG. The CDR3 is 15 amino acids. The trim removed 0 bases at V and 0 bases at J, leaving 2 bases unmatched.

Comment on this clone: Gene names refer to mouse genes. The sequenced fragment ends 1 residue before the CDR3 boundary, so the rest is inferred from the germline J gene. The chain is built from TRBV13-1 and TRBJ2-5; 9 bases agree with TRBD2. The germline V gene has CDR1 NSHNY and CDR2 SYGAGN. CDR3 length: 14 residues. V was clipped by 2 bases and J by 6 bases; unmatched bases: 4. CDR3 DNA (partial): TGTGCCAGCAGTGAGGACTGGGGTAGGGACACCCAGTAC. It specifies CASSEDWGRDTQY. The CDR3 as a whole reads CASSEDWGRDTQYF.

Comments on this clone: Mouse gene names and germline throughout. The sequence runs out 1 residue before the end of the CDR3; the remainder is reconstructed from the germline J gene. This sequence joins TRBV14 and TRBJ2-3, with a weak D call TRBD1 (6 bases). CDR1 SGHDT and CDR2 FRDEAV come from the germline V gene. The CDR3 totals 14 residues. V lost 4 bases and J lost 0, with 9 bases in between. The CDR3: CASSRDKSAETLYF. CDR3 DNA (partial): TGTGCCAGCAGTAGGGACAAAAGTGCAGAAACGCTGTAT.

Of note for this clone: Mouse gene names and germline throughout. The observed sequence ends 1 residue before the CDR3 terminus, with the missing tail filled in from the germline J gene. The rearrangement joins TRBV5 to TRBJ1-1; 7 bases agree with TRBD1. This CDR3 comprises 14 residues. Losses at the gene ends were 3 bases for V and 0 bases for J; bases not matched to a gene: 1. Germline lookup yields CDR1 LGHNA and CDR2 YNLKQL (reference sequence). The CDR3 bases that were read are TGTGCCAGCAGCCACGACAGGGCAAACACAGAAGTCTTC. This codes for CASSHDRANTEVF. Given in full, the CDR3 is CASSHDRANTEVFF.

Turning to this clone: The genes and germline here are from mouse. With the read ending 1 residue before the CDR3 end, the germline J gene is used to fill in that end. This chain joins TRBV29 and TRBJ2-7, with D unresolved. The CDR3 spans 12 residues. The V end was cut by 3 bases, the J end by 3 bases, with 6 bases between. Germline loops: CDR1 MSHET, CDR2 SYDVDS. Partial CDR3 DNA: TGTGCTAGCAGTTTCGACAACTATGAACAGTAC. Translated: CASSFDNYEQY. In full, the CDR3 is CASSFDNYEQYF. The full variable domain, in which reference TRBV29 and TRBJ2-7 provide the parts outside the CDR3, is DMKVTQMPRYLIKRMGENVLLECGQDMSHETMYWYRQDPGLGLQLIYISYDVDSNSEGDIPKGYRVSRKKREHFSLILDSAKTNQTSVYFCASSFDNYEQYFGPGTRLTVL.

There are a few counts of this clone. The gene names given are mouse names. The sequence runs out 1 residue before the end of the CDR3; the remainder is reconstructed from the germline J gene. The V call is TRBV13-2, the J call TRBJ1-3; TRBD1 matches at 8 bases. This CDR3 contains 16 residues. Germline V gene lookup returns CDR1 NNHNN and CDR2 SYGAGS (reference sequence). The trim removed 5 bases at V and 0 bases at J, leaving 7 bases unmatched. The CDR3 sequence: CASGGDRINSGNTLYF. The sequenced CDR3 bases are TGTGCCAGCGGGGGGGACAGGATAAATTCTGGAAATACGCTCTAT.

This clone is medium-sized (0.01 to 0.1%). The gene names here belong to mouse. The missing CDR3 end, 1 residue past where the read stops, is filled in from the germline J gene. The V gene is TRBV1, the J gene TRBJ1-5; D unresolved. The V end was cut by 0 bases, the J end by 3 bases, with 3 bases between. This CDR3 has 13 amino acids. CDR1 and CDR2 (germline): NSQYPW, LRSPGD (reference sequence). The part of the CDR3 DNA that was read is TGCACCTGCAGTGCAGATACCAACCAGGCTCCGCTT. This codes for CTCSADTNQAPL. The full CDR3 reads CTCSADTNQAPLF.

With respect to this clone: Gene names and germline refer to mouse. The read halts 1 residue ahead of the CDR3 end, with the missing end drawn from the germline J gene. The chain uses TRBV20 and TRBJ1-4; tentative D call: TRBD1 (6 bases). Per the germline V gene, CDR1 is GFQATS and CDR2 is STVNSAI. CDR3 size: 14 residues. The V end lost 1 base, the J end lost 7 bases, and 13 bases lay between the germline ends. CDR3 DNA, as far as it was read: TGTGGTGCTAGGGGTCAGGGGAGGGGCGAAAGATTATTT. Translated: CGARGQGRGERLF. The complete CDR3 protein is CGARGQGRGERLFF.

This clone was detected a few times. Mouse gene names apply. The sequenced fragment ends 1 residue before the CDR3 boundary, so the rest is inferred from the germline J gene. V usage is TRBV4 and J usage is TRBJ1-5; 7 bases line up with TRBD1. Trimming at V came to 5 bases and at J to 6 bases, leaving 1 base not matched to a gene. This CDR3 contains 12 residues. CDR1 and CDR2 from the germline V gene are LGHDT and YNNKQL (reference sequence). The CDR3 DNA, read in part, is TGTGCCAGCAGCGGGGACAGCCAGGCTCCGCTT. It translates to CASSGDSQAPL. In full, the CDR3 is CASSGDSQAPLF.

Worth noting for this clone: Gene names denote mouse genes. The sequenced fragment ends 1 residue before the CDR3 boundary, so the rest is inferred from the germline J gene. J is TRBJ2-5 and V is TRBV1; D unresolved. V was cut by 1 base and J by 7 bases, with 6 bases left in between. Germline V gene data show CDR1 as NSQYPW and CDR2 as LRSPGD (reference sequence). The CDR3 has 12 residues. The sequenced part of the CDR3 DNA is TGCACCTGCAGTGCAGGAGGGCACACCCAGTAC. Translated, it gives CTCSAGGHTQY. The whole CDR3 reads CTCSAGGHTQYF.

Points on this clone: Gene names refer to mouse genes. The CDR3 end falls 1 residue outside the read, so it is completed with the germline J gene. The chain carries TRBV20 and TRBJ2-2, with 9 bases fitting TRBD1. Trimming took 1 base from V and 8 from J; bases not matched to a gene: 5. This CDR3 is built from 14 residues. Germline assignment: CDR1 GFQATS and CDR2 STVNSAI. CDR3 amino acids: CGARATGGMGQLYF. The part of the CDR3 DNA that was read is TGTGGTGCTAGGGCTACAGGGGGCATGGGGCAGCTCTAC.

Comment on this clone: These gene names are mouse names. The read ends 1 residue early relative to the CDR3; the germline J gene fills the gap. The J gene is TRBJ2-3, the V gene TRBV2, with 8 bases fitting TRBD2. Germline V CDR1 and CDR2: LGHNA, YSYQKL. J was trimmed by 0 bases and V by 5 bases; bases with no gene match: 4. The CDR3 length is 15 residues. The CDR3 sequence is CASSYWGPSAETLYF. CDR3 DNA (partial): TGTGCCAGCAGCTACTGGGGGCCTAGTGCAGAAACGCTGTAT.

About this clone itself: The genes and germline here are from mouse. CDR3 sequence reads: CTCSADRGYNYAEQFF. CDR3 bases read: TGCACCTGCAGTGCAGACAGGGGATATAACTATGCTGAGCAGTTC. The rearrangement uses TRBV1 and TRBJ2-1; perhaps TRBD1 as D (6 bases). The read halts 1 residue ahead of the CDR3 end, with the missing end drawn from the germline J gene. The CDR3 runs 16 residues. The ends were cut back, 0 bases at V and 0 bases at J, with 9 bases in the middle. CDR1 is NSQYPW and CDR2 is LRSPGD in the germline V gene (reference sequence).

On this clone: Genes and germline are mouse. The missing CDR3 end, 1 residue past where the read stops, is filled in from the germline J gene. The genes are TRBV13-3 and TRBJ1-4; the D is unclear. The CDR3 has 14 amino acids. V was shortened by 7 bases and J by 4 bases, with 14 bases between the two germline ends. CDR1 and CDR2 (germline): NNHDY, SYVADS. The CDR3: CASGEREDNERLFF. The sequenced part of the CDR3 DNA is TGTGCCAGCGGGGAGCGGGAGGACAACGAAAGATTATTT.